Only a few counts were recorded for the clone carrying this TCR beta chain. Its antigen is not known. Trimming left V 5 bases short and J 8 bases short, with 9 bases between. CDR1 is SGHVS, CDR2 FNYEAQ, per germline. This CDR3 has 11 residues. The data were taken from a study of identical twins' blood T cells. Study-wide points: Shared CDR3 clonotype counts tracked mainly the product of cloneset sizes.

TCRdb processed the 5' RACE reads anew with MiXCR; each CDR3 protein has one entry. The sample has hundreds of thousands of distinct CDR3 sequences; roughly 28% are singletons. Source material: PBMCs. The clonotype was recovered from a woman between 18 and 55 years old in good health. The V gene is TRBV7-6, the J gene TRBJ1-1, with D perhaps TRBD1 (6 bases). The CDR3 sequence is CASSAGTEAFF. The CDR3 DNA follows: TGTGCCAGCAGCGCCGGGACAGAAGCTTTCTTT. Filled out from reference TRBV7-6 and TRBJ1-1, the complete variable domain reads GAGVSQSPRYKVTKRGQDVALRCDPISGHVSLYWYRQALGQGPEFLTYFNYEAQQDKSGLPNDRFSAERPEGSISTLTIQRTEQRDSAMYRCASSAGTEAFFGQGTRLTVV.